The TCR beta chain under discussion was sequenced for a study of cytomegalovirus exposure and HLA in healthy donors. 13 Jbeta primers and 60 Vbeta primers were used for the PCR. The data were produced by immunoSEQ multiplex PCR, yet TCRdb's version contains in-frame clones alone and is incomplete. The sample lists fewer than 150,000 clones, 77% occurring once. As regards this clone: Its antigen is unknown.

The CDR3 contains 14 residues. V was shortened by 5 bases and J by 2 bases, with 9 bases between the two germline ends. CDR1 is MNHNS and CDR2 is SASEGT in the germline V gene. Study-wide findings and caveats: Near-uniform donor sequencing depth was presumed by presence/absence analyses.

The specimen sequenced was PBMCs. V gene TRBV6-1 combines with J gene TRBJ2-2; tentative D call: TRBD1 (6 bases). The sequence was obtained from a man aged 25-40 years in good health and CMV-seronegative. In DNA, the CDR3 is TGTGCCAGCAGTTTACAGGGAAACACCGGGGAGCTGTTTTTT. It specifies CASSLQGNTGELFF.